This TCR beta chain comes out of a study of T cell responses to AZD1222 COVID-19 vaccine (dated by TCRdb to the early 2020s). Study-wide context: A total of 230 or so trial participants underwent TCR sequencing, of whom approximately 210 received two doses of AZD1222 and about 25 received two doses of the MenACWY control vaccine. Trial participants were enrolled into age subgroups of 18-55, 56-69 and 70-plus years, which contained about 150, 28 and 57 TCR-sequenced participants, respectively.

The time point label, as the study defines it: about 28 days (+/-7) after the second vaccine dose. Because spike-specific TCR depth and breadth did not differ between the two schedules, AZD1222 recipients who got a second dose at roughly 4 weeks were pooled with those who got a second dose at roughly 12 weeks. The vaccinee samples were drawn from two UK trials, COV001 and COV002, one of which was a single-blind randomized controlled phase 2/3 trial testing AZD1222 (ChAdOx1 nCoV-19) in healthy adults. For TCRbeta chain sequencing, PBMC samples were collected from trial participants at day 0 and at day 28 after the second dose. The CDR3 runs 18 residues from the cysteine to the phenylalanine. Only CDR3 DNA is held: 54 bases, read in frame from base 1. Trimmed from V: 1 base; trimmed from J: 4 bases; junction bases lacking a gene match: 11. The germline V gene sets CDR1 to SGHVS and CDR2 to FNYEAQ.

The CDR3 regions of human TCRbeta chains were analyzed by immunosequencing. In the source study's methods: TCRs in the repertoires were matched against a reference library of SARS-CoV-2-specific TCRs that had been generated with the MIRA antigen-specificity platform. Breadth was defined as the fraction of unique TCRs that were SARS-CoV-2-associated, and depth was defined as the fraction of total T cells that were SARS-CoV-2-associated. Using the MIRA data, each spike-specific TCR was mapped to the spike region that the TCR reacts to and placed in a CD4 or CD8 class. Log10-transformed breadth and depth values were compared by one-way ANOVA with Sidak's multiple comparisons tests. TCRdb took over this immuneACCESS table, retaining in-frame rearrangements with V and J assigned. Such tables are incomplete; in checked studies, under half of the missing clones stem from an unresolved V gene, and the remainder is unexplained. D and trimming come from the DNA, and the V and J calls and clone size come from that table. This sample gives roughly 150,000 clones in total; roughly 93% of them show up just once. The top ten hold approximately 2% of the sample.

Broad study findings and their caveats: In the small 56-69-year group, the increase in depth fell short of significance, most likely because of low power. Conclusions about previously exposed vaccinees were limited because only six AZD1222 recipients were SARS-CoV-2 seropositive at baseline. Spike-specific TCR breadth and depth rose significantly after two AZD1222 doses compared with day 0 and with MenACWY recipients. Reportedly, almost half of the unique spike-specific TCRs recognized epitopes lying outside the regions that are mutated in the B.1.351 and B.1.1.7 variants. Participants were mostly white British and included more females than males, and it was suggested by the authors that clonal diversity may have been underestimated. CD4 TCRs associated with the vaccine covered the entire spike protein, and the dominant responses were in regions 160-218 and 743-854. Because no day 14 peak-response samples were available, the repertoires could be characterized only after the peak T cell response.

With respect to this clone: Its antigen remains unidentified. The record has no base qualities; no much larger clone is one base away.

This clonotype was sampled from an adult who received the AZD1222 COVID-19 vaccine. Recombination joined TRBV7-6 with TRBJ2-1; the junction holds 9 bases that match TRBD2. Source: peripheral blood, taken 28 days after the second AZD1222 dose. The CDR3 in this case is CASSLVTPGTSKYNEQFF. The DNA sequence is as follows: TGTGCCAGCAGCTTAGTGACCCCCGGGACTAGCAAATACAATGAGCAGTTCTTC.